The following is a TCR beta chain sequence with its context. Per the study methods: Researchers report that nucleated cell counts were estimated from reference gene primer amplification. The repertoire was sequenced with immunoSEQ multiplex PCR; TCRdb's copy has only in-frame clones and lacks some. V, J and clone size derive from that table, while D and trimming were established from the DNA sequence. The repertoire consists of around 47,000 clones, with around 92% occurring once and the leading ten covering roughly 10%. This entry belongs to a study of blood T cell repertoires in COVID-19. Study-level background: PBMCs, B-cell-depleted T cells, or T cells were the source of the cDNA or gDNA that made up the material.

V shed 5 bases and J 5 bases; nucleotides not matched to a gene: 5. The V gene's germline CDR1 is SEHNR and CDR2 FQNEAQ (reference sequence). There are 15 residues in the CDR3. The sequenced sample was peripheral blood. This sequence joins TRBV7-9 and TRBJ1-5; 11 positions agree with TRBD1. The clonotype comes from an older man with active or convalescent COVID-19. The CDR3 DNA reads as TGTGCCAGCAGCCTAGGACAGGGGGCAGATCAGCCCCAGCATTTT. Translated: CASSLGQGADQPQHF.